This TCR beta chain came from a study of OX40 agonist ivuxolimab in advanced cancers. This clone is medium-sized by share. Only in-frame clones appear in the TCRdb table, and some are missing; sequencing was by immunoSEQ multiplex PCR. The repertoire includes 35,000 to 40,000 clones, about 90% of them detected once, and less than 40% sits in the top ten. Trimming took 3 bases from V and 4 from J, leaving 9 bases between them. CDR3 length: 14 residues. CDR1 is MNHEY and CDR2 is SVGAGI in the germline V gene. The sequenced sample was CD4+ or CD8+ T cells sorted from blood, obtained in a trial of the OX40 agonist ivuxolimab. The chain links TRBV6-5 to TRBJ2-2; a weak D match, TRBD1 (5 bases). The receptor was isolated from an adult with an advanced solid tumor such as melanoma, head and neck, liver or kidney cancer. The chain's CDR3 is CASSYSQGTGELFF. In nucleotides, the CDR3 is TGTGCCAGCAGTTATTCTCAGGGCACCGGGGAGCTGTTTTTT.